The TCR beta chain described here comes from a study of blood T cell repertoires in COVID-19. Study-level background: The United States, Italy and Spain provided the acute and convalescent COVID-19 samples.

Profiling relied on immunoSEQ multiplex PCR, and the TCRdb table lists in-frame clones only, not all of them. The profile shows fewer than 200,000 clones, about 86% of them singletons. V was shortened by 7 bases and J by 2 bases, with 15 bases between the two germline ends. From germline, CDR1 is MNHEY and CDR2 SVGAGI. The CDR3 has 14 amino acids. The genes are TRBV6-5 and TRBJ2-7, with D tentatively TRBD2 (5 bases). The sequence was collected from a man between 65 and 85 years old with active or convalescent COVID-19. Sequenced input: peripheral blood. The DNA for the CDR3 is TGTGCCAGCAAAACGGGTCGGGGAGCCTACGAGCAGTACTTC. Amino acid sequence: CASKTGRGAYEQYF.